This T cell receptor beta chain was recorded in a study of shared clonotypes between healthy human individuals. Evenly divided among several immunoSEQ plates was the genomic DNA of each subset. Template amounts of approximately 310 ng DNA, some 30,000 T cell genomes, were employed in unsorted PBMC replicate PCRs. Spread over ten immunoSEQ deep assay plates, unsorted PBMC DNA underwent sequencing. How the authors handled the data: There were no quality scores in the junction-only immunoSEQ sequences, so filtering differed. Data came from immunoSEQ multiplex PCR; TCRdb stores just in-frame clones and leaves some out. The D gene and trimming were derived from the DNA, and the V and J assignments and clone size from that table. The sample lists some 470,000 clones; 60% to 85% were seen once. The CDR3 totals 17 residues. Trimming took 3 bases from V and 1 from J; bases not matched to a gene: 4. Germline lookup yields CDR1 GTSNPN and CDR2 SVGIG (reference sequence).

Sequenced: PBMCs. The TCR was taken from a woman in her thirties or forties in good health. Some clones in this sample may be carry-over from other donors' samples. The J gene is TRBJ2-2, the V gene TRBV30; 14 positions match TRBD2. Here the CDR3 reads CAWSRGLAGENTGELFF. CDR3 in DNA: TGTGCCTGGAGCCGGGGACTAGCGGGAGAGAACACCGGGGAGCTGTTTTTT.